The rows below give T cell receptor beta chains drawn from one sample of a study of vaccination and CD4 T cells after COVID-19. TCRdb analysed the PCR reads with MiXCR anew, one entry per CDR3 protein. The table includes 9,500 to 13,000 distinct CDR3 sequences, 35% to 50% detected once. No antigen is known for these receptors. Sequences were obtained from CD4+ T cells from blood, cultured in vitro. These receptors all stem from a human donor who had recovered from COVID-19. The CDR3 runs from the conserved cysteine through the conserved F or W. A D gene is named only where the DNA matches it firmly. Clone size is shown for a subset of rows, as once, few, many or a class of expanded clone.

v_call: TRBV6-2/TRBV6-3
d_call: TRBD1
j_call: TRBJ1-5
clone_size: .
cdr3_nt: TGTGCCAGCAGTTCCTCGACAGGGGGCAATCAGCCCCAGCATTTT
cdr3_aa: CASSSSTGGNQPQHF

v_call: TRBV7-9
d_call: .
j_call: TRBJ1-1
clone_size: .
cdr3_nt: TGTGCCAGCAGCTTTTACAGGGATGGAGGAACTGAAGCTTTCTTT
cdr3_aa: CASSFYRDGGTEAFF

v_call: TRBV5-4
d_call: .
j_call: TRBJ1-2
clone_size: few
cdr3_nt: TGTGCCAGCAGCACTGGGGGGGTTAACGTACATTATGGCTACACCTTC
cdr3_aa: CASSTGGVNVHYGYTF

v_call: TRBV11-1
d_call: TRBD1
j_call: TRBJ1-2
clone_size: few
cdr3_nt: TGTGCCAGCAGCTCTGGACAGGGTCCTGGCTACACCTTC
cdr3_aa: CASSSGQGPGYTF

v_call: TRBV4-2
d_call: .
j_call: TRBJ2-1
clone_size: .
cdr3_nt: TGTGCCAGCAGCCAAGTACCAGGGGGGAATGAGCAGTTCTTC
cdr3_aa: CASSQVPGGNEQFF

v_call: TRBV9
d_call: TRBD1
j_call: TRBJ1-6
clone_size: few
cdr3_nt: TGTGCCAGCAGCGTAGGTGCAGGGGGCGCTTCCTATAATTCACCCCTCCACTTT
cdr3_aa: CASSVGAGGASYNSPLHF

v_call: TRBV27
d_call: .
j_call: TRBJ2-1
clone_size: .
cdr3_nt: TGTGCCAGCAGACGGGGCCGGTCCTACAATGAGCAGTTCTTC
cdr3_aa: CASRRGRSYNEQFF

v_call: TRBV11-3
d_call: .
j_call: TRBJ2-3
clone_size: .
cdr3_nt: TGTGCCAGCAGCTTAGTTAGGGTCTCGACAGATACGCAGTATTTT
cdr3_aa: CASSLVRVSTDTQYF

v_call: TRBV2
d_call: TRBD1
j_call: TRBJ2-7
clone_size: .
cdr3_nt: TGTGCCAGCGGAAGGGGACAGGGGATCTACGAGCAGTACTTC
cdr3_aa: CASGRGQGIYEQYF

v_call: TRBV6-5
d_call: TRBD1
j_call: TRBJ1-2
clone_size: .
cdr3_nt: TGTGCCAGCAGTTTAAACAGGGGCAACTATGGCTACACCTTC
cdr3_aa: CASSLNRGNYGYTF

v_call: TRBV10-3
d_call: TRBD2
j_call: TRBJ2-1
clone_size: .
cdr3_nt: TGTGCCATCAGTGATAGCGGGGGGCCCTACAATGAGCAGTTCTTC
cdr3_aa: CAISDSGGPYNEQFF

v_call: TRBV19
d_call: TRBD1
j_call: TRBJ1-1
clone_size: .
cdr3_nt: TGTGCCAGTAGTATAGAAACGACAGGGTTGAACACTGAAGCTTTCTTT
cdr3_aa: CASSIETTGLNTEAFF

v_call: TRBV19
d_call: TRBD1
j_call: TRBJ1-5
clone_size: few
cdr3_nt: TGTGCCAGTAGTATAGGGGACAGATTGGGCGGCAATCAGCCCCAGCATTTT
cdr3_aa: CASSIGDRLGGNQPQHF

v_call: TRBV11-2
d_call: .
j_call: TRBJ1-2
clone_size: few
cdr3_nt: TGTGCCAGCAGCTTAGATACATCGCTCCGATGGTACACCTTC
cdr3_aa: CASSLDTSLRWYTF

v_call: TRBV27
d_call: TRBD1
j_call: TRBJ1-2
clone_size: .
cdr3_nt: TGTGCCAGCGGTCACCGGGACAGGGGGCGCAGCCTCTATGGCTACACCTTC
cdr3_aa: CASGHRDRGRSLYGYTF

v_call: TRBV5-5
d_call: TRBD2
j_call: TRBJ2-5
clone_size: .
cdr3_nt: TGTGCCAGCAGCTTGGGGGAGACTAGCGGGGGCGAGACCCAGTACTTC
cdr3_aa: CASSLGETSGGETQYF